The rows below give T cell receptor beta chains drawn from one sample of a study of cytomegalovirus exposure and HLA in healthy donors. Produced via immunoSEQ multiplex PCR; TCRdb's table is partial and in-frame only. Among roughly 330,000 clones, roughly 87% were seen once, and the ten largest hold roughly 1.2%. What was sequenced was PBMCs. The source of these receptors is a woman aged 25 to 39 in good health and CMV-seropositive. Both conserved end residues are part of each CDR3. D genes are given only for firm matches. Expanded clones get a size class; other rows say once, few or many, or leave the size out.

TRBD2,TRBV28,.,TRBJ2-7,CASSLSASGSGYEQYF,TGTGCCAGCAGTTTATCGGCTAGCGGGAGTGGATACGAGCAGTACTTC
TRBD2,TRBV29-1,once,TRBJ2-3,CSVEKRGSTDTQYF,TGCAGCGTTGAAAAGCGGGGTAGCACAGATACGCAGTATTTT
TRBD2,TRBV7-2,.,TRBJ2-7,CASSLLAGVGEQYF,TGTGCCAGCAGCTTGCTAGCGGGGGTTGGCGAGCAGTACTTC
.,TRBV27,.,TRBJ2-1,CASSLIGSYNEQFF,TGTGCCAGCAGTTTAATAGGATCCTACAATGAGCAGTTCTTC
.,TRBV6-6,.,TRBJ1-2,CASSSSRGNYGYTF,TGTGCCAGCAGCTCCTCCCGGGGTAACTATGGCTACACCTTC
TRBD1,TRBV27,.,TRBJ1-2,CASSFIYRGSNYGYTF,TGTGCCAGCAGTTTTATATACAGGGGATCCAACTATGGCTACACCTTC
TRBD1,TRBV7-8,.,TRBJ1-2,CASSWTGGTYGYTF,TGTGCCAGCAGTTGGACAGGAGGTACCTATGGCTACACCTTC
TRBD2,TRBV5-6,.,TRBJ2-2,CASSLYPGGLTGELFF,TGTGCCAGCAGCTTGTATCCGGGAGGGCTAACCGGGGAGCTGTTTTTT
.,TRBV29-1,.,TRBJ2-7,CSVESRVGEQYF,TGCAGCGTTGAAAGCAGGGTAGGAGAGCAGTACTTC
TRBD2,TRBV27,.,TRBJ2-1,CASSLSGAYNEQFF,TGTGCCAGCAGTCTTAGCGGGGCCTACAATGAGCAGTTCTTC
.,TRBV5-1,few,TRBJ1-2,CASSLVGDGYTF,TGCGCCAGCAGCTTGGTCGGGGACGGCTACACCTTC
.,TRBV7-8,.,TRBJ1-2,CASSATRGGAPVGYTF,TGTGCCAGCAGCGCCACACGTGGGGGCGCCCCGGTGGGCTACACCTTC
TRBD2,TRBV11-3,.,TRBJ2-7,CASSLVLAGGSYEQYF,TGTGCCAGCAGCTTAGTCCTAGCGGGAGGCTCCTACGAGCAGTACTTC
.,TRBV25-1,.,TRBJ2-3,CASSEQNDLFDTQYF,TGTGCCAGCAGTGAACAAAACGACTTGTTCGATACGCAGTATTTT
TRBD2,TRBV28,.,TRBJ2-1,CASSSRLAGTYNEQFF,TGTGCCAGCAGTTCTCGACTAGCGGGAACCTACAATGAGCAGTTCTTC
.,TRBV2,.,TRBJ2-3,CASSVRGTDTQYF,TGTGCCAGCAGTGTCCGAGGCACAGATACGCAGTATTTT